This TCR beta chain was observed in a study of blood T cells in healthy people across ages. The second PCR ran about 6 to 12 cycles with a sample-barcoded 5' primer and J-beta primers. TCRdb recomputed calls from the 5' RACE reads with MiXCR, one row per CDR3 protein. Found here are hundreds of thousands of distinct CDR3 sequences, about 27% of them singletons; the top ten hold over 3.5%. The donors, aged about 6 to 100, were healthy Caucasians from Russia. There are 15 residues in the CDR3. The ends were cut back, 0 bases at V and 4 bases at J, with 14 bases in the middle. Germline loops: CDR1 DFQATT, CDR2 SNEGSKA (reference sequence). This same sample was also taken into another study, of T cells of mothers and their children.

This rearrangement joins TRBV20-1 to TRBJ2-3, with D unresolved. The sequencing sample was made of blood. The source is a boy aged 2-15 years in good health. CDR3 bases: TGCAGTGCTAGAGATTTCGGCGCCAGAGCAGATACGCAGTATTTT. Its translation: CSARDFGARADTQYF.